A single TCR beta chain is shown here with its context. This sample is drawn from a study of CD8 T cells in Susac syndrome. Overall study: There were six sequenced Susac syndrome patients with active disease and eight or nine in remission.

With random hexamers, reverse transcription was performed on roughly 0.5 to 1 ug of RNA. By means of immunoSEQ multiplex PCR, TCR beta CDR3 spanning 54 Vbeta and 13 Jbeta underwent amplification. TCRdb passed the immunoSEQ multiplex PCR reads through MiXCR, listing each CDR3 protein once. The table lists some 200,000 distinct CDR3 sequences, 91% of them singletons. V lost 4 bases to trimming and J lost 3 bases; unmatched junction nucleotides: 5. This CDR3 spans 14 amino acids. Germline assignment: CDR1 SGHRS and CDR2 YFSETQ. Sequencing of TCR beta was undertaken in CD8+ and CD4+ T cells derived from blood. TEMRA cells were FACS-enriched, while CD8+ and CD4+ T cells were negatively isolated.

J is TRBJ2-3 and V is TRBV5-1; the match to TRBD2 covers 7 bases. This receptor was taken from a human donor with Susac syndrome. Sequenced material: CD4+ T cells from PBMCs. CDR3 in amino acids: CASSAASGTDTQYF. CDR3 nucleotides: TGCGCCAGCAGCGCCGCTAGCGGTACAGATACGCAGTATTTT.